Each of the 32 T cell receptor beta chains below was sequenced from the same sample in a study of T cells after yellow fever vaccination. TCRdb independently ran MiXCR on the 5' RACE reads; one entry per CDR3 protein. The repertoire holds roughly 150,000 distinct CDR3 sequences, about 7% seen once, with approximately 0.61% in the top ten. The sequenced sample was CD4+ T cells sorted from PBMCs, obtained 10 days after the yellow fever booster vaccination. The receptors come from a man aged 30-40 years who received the YFV17D yellow fever vaccine.

This clonotype was seen repeatedly, ten times or more. This chain connects TRBV5-1 to TRBJ1-2, with D maybe TRBD1 (5 bases). The CDR3 is made up of 13 amino acids. Trimming left V 0 bases short and J 3 bases short, with 6 bases between. Germline lookup yields CDR1 SGHRS and CDR2 YFSETQ. The CDR3 spells CASSLEGDYGYTF. The CDR3 region has the DNA TGCGCCAGCAGCTTGGAAGGGGACTATGGCTACACCTTC. The full variable domain, its missing parts supplied by reference TRBV5-1 and TRBJ1-2, is KAGVTQTPRYLIKTRGQQVTLSCSPISGHRSVSWYQQTPGQGLQFLFEYFSETQRNKGNFPGRFSGRQFSNSRSEMNVSTLELGDSALYLCASSLEGDYGYTFGSGTRLTVV.

This clonotype turned up a few times. The chain employs TRBV6-5 and TRBJ1-2; 7 bases are a match to TRBD1. The CDR3 spans 18 residues. Losses at the gene ends were 4 bases for V and 4 bases for J; bases not matched to a gene: 18. Germline V gene data show CDR1 as MNHEY and CDR2 as SVGAGI. The CDR3 DNA follows: TGTGCCAGCAGTTCCTATCCGTCGGGACAGAGAAACCCCTATGGCTACACCTTC. Its translation is CASSSYPSGQRNPYGYTF.

A note on this clonotype: Given a much more abundant clone one base away, this may be a read error. The rearrangement joins TRBV7-2 to TRBJ2-1, with D possibly being TRBD2 (6 bases). From germline, CDR1 is SGHTA and CDR2 FQGNSA. The length of the CDR3 is 15 residues. V was shortened by 5 bases and J by 4 bases, with 15 bases between the two germline ends. CDR3 nucleotides: TGTGCCAGCAGCCATAGACTAGATGGGTACAATGAGCAGTTCTTC. Its protein product is CASSHRLDGYNEQFF.

Here the CDR3 reads CASSPAGQGSYEQYF. In DNA, the CDR3 is TGTGCCAGCAGCCCTGCGGGACAGGGCTCCTACGAGCAGTACTTC. The chain recombines TRBV11-1 with TRBJ2-7, with 9 nucleotides matching TRBD1. The CDR3 is 15 residues long. Germline CDR1 and CDR2: SGHAT and FQDESV (reference sequence). V shed 5 bases and J 0 bases; nucleotides not matched to a gene: 5.

This clonotype was detected many times. The chain couples TRBV12-3 or TRBV12-4 to TRBJ1-5; D remains ambiguous. This CDR3 contains 14 residues. V lost 3 bases and J 4 bases, leaving 10 bases between the germline ends. The CDR3 loop reads CASSLGAFNQPQHF. CDR3 nucleotides: TGTGCCAGCAGTTTGGGAGCCTTTAATCAGCCCCAGCATTTT.

The rearrangement joins TRBV19 to TRBJ2-5; D perhaps matches TRBD1 (6 bases). CDR1 is LNHDA, CDR2 SQIVND, per germline (reference sequence). The V gene lost 5 bases and the J gene lost 5 bases, with 15 bases spanning the gap. The CDR3 loop spans 14 amino acids. CDR3: CASSVTGTGETQYF. CDR3 DNA: TGTGCCAGTAGTGTCACAGGGACGGGCGAGACCCAGTACTTC.

This clonotype appeared many times. This chain joins TRBV29-1 and TRBJ2-5, with unresolved D. Germline CDR1 SQVTM, CDR2 ANQGSEA. Trimming left V 4 bases short and J 5 bases short, with 11 bases between. This CDR3 has 12 amino acids. The CDR3 loop reads CSVAAGIETQYF. The CDR3 nucleotides read TGCAGCGTTGCTGCTGGCATCGAGACCCAGTACTTC.

Ten or more counts support this clonotype. The chain combines TRBV18 with TRBJ1-1, with 8 bases lining up with TRBD1. V was pared by 3 bases and J by 0 bases, with 12 bases of the junction left unmatched. The CDR3 is 18 residues long. Germline V gene data show CDR1 as KGHSH and CDR2 as LQKENI. The CDR3 DNA follows: TGTGCCAGCTCACCCCGACAGGGGTCGATCGGGGTGAACACTGAAGCTTTCTTT. Translated, it gives CASSPRQGSIGVNTEAFF.

This clonotype was observed many times. The genes are TRBV18 and TRBJ2-7; no clear D. Germline CDR1 is KGHSH and CDR2 is LQKENI. The CDR3 is 14 residues long. With 3 bases removed from V and 3 bases from J, the gap between germline ends came to 12 bases. CDR3: CASSPDLSNYEQYF. The CDR3 nucleotides are TGTGCCAGCTCACCCGACCTATCAAACTACGAGCAGTACTTC.

This clonotype was seen ten or more times. The V gene is TRBV28, the J gene TRBJ2-2; D gene ambiguous. Trimming left V 4 bases short and J 1 base short, with 10 bases between. CDR3 length: 15 amino acids. Per germline, CDR1 MDHEN and CDR2 SYDVKM. CDR3 loop: CASSSPALNTGELFF. The CDR3 nucleotides read TGTGCCAGCAGTTCACCGGCTCTGAACACCGGGGAGCTGTTTTTT. Full variable domain (outside the CDR3, taken from reference TRBV28 and TRBJ2-2): DVKVTQSSRYLVKRTGEKVFLECVQDMDHENMFWYRQDPGLGLRLIYFSYDVKMKEKGDIPEGYSVSREKKERFSLILESASTNQTSMYLCASSSPALNTGELFFGEGSRLTVL.

This chain joins TRBV7-2 and TRBJ2-3; D possibly corresponds to TRBD1 (6 bases). The CDR3 runs to 13 residues. V was pared by 4 bases and J by 7 bases, with 12 bases between. CDR1 and CDR2 (germline): SGHTA, FQGNSA. As DNA, the CDR3 is TGTGCCAGCAGCTCCGAACAGGGTCATACGCAGTATTTT. Translation: CASSSEQGHTQYF.

In its sample, this clonotype was seen a few times. The rearrangement joins TRBV19 to TRBJ2-7; the D call may be TRBD1 or TRBD2 (5 bases each). CDR3 length: 13 amino acids. V dropped 6 bases and J dropped 1 base, with 10 bases sitting between them. Germline V CDR1 and CDR2: LNHDA, SQIVND (reference sequence). The CDR3 DNA is TGTGCCAGTAGCCGGGGACGATCCTACGAGCAGTACTTC. It encodes CASSRGRSYEQYF.

The chain links TRBV7-9 to TRBJ2-1, with D perhaps matching TRBD1 (6 bases). V was trimmed by 11 bases and J by 0 bases, leaving 17 bases between them. This CDR3 is 15 amino acids long. Germline CDR1 is SEHNR and CDR2 is FQNEAQ (reference sequence). The CDR3 here is CALRGGPGSYNEQFF. Here the CDR3 DNA reads TGTGCCTTACGTGGGGGCCCAGGCTCCTACAATGAGCAGTTCTTC.

This clonotype was counted ten times or more. V usage is TRBV20-1 and J usage is TRBJ2-5; D perhaps matches TRBD2 (5 bases). Trimming pared 6 bases from V and 1 base from J, leaving 15 bases between. The CDR3 runs to 14 residues. Germline V gives CDR1 DFQATT, CDR2 SNEGSKA (reference sequence). CDR3 amino acids: CSADGRAVQETQYF. The CDR3 nucleotides read TGCAGTGCGGATGGAAGAGCGGTCCAAGAGACCCAGTACTTC.

This clonotype was counted ten times or more. V and J are TRBV28 and TRBJ2-2; no clear D. The CDR3 runs to 12 residues. V gave up 6 bases and J gave up 6 bases, with 8 bases separating them. Germline V gives CDR1 MDHEN, CDR2 SYDVKM. CDR3 in DNA: TGTGCCAGCAGGACGGTACCCGGGGAGCTGTTTTTT. Translated, it gives CASRTVPGELFF.

At least ten counts were recorded for this clonotype. The chain is built from TRBV4-3 and TRBJ2-7; a possible D gene is TRBD2 (6 bases). The V gene lost 4 bases and the J gene lost 0 bases, with 16 bases spanning the gap. The CDR3 loop spans 16 amino acids. Looked up from germline, CDR1 is LGHNA and CDR2 is YSLEER. The CDR3 here is CASSPQASAVSYEQYF. DNA for the CDR3: TGCGCCAGCAGCCCCCAGGCTAGCGCAGTCTCCTACGAGCAGTACTTC.

Regarding this clonotype: A read error is possible here, since a much larger clone lies one base away. The V call is TRBV9, the J call TRBJ2-1, with TRBD1 matching 9 bases. From germline, CDR1 is SGDLS and CDR2 YYNGEE. The CDR3 totals 15 residues. The CDR3 DNA follows: TGTGCCAGCAGCGTCACAGGGGGCTCCTGCAATGAGCAGTTCTTC. Its protein product is CASSVTGGSCNEQFF.

The chain carries TRBV20-1 and TRBJ2-7; D gene uncertain. V was shortened by 0 bases and J by 1 base, with 10 bases between the two germline ends. Germline V gene lookup returns CDR1 DFQATT and CDR2 SNEGSKA (reference sequence). The CDR3 runs to 14 residues. The CDR3 DNA sequence: TGCAGTGCTAGAGATCCCCGGATGTCCTACGAGCAGTACTTC. The encoded protein is CSARDPRMSYEQYF.

This clonotype was observed many times. The chain links TRBV9 to TRBJ2-2, with D possibly being TRBD2 (6 bases). The V gene's germline CDR1 is SGDLS and CDR2 YYNGEE. V was pared by 0 bases and J by 1 base, with 13 bases between. The CDR3 sequence is 17 residues long. The CDR3 nucleotides are TGTGCCAGCAGCGTAGGAGGTCTAGCGCTGAACACCGGGGAGCTGTTTTTT. Translated, it gives CASSVGGLALNTGELFF.

This clonotype was detected many times. CDR3 nucleotide sequence: TGCAGCGTTGACAGGAGGGCCTACAATGAGCAGTTCTTC. Amino acid sequence: CSVDRRAYNEQFF. V and J are TRBV29-1 and TRBJ2-1; D may be TRBD2 (6 bases). This CDR3 is built from 13 residues. Germline values: CDR1 SQVTM, CDR2 ANQGSEA. Deletions cut 3 bases from V and 2 bases from J, with 8 bases between.

This clonotype was recorded at least ten times. This sequence joins TRBV10-3 and TRBJ2-1, with TRBD2 matching 8 bases. The CDR3 has 16 residues. The V gene's germline CDR1 is ENHRY and CDR2 SYGVKD. Losses at the gene ends were 4 bases for V and 0 bases for J; bases not matched to a gene: 5. CDR3 sequence (DNA): TGTGCCATCAGTGGCGCCGGGAGGGCCTCCTACAATGAGCAGTTCTTC. Its translation: CAISGAGRASYNEQFF.

This clonotype was seen repeatedly, ten times or more. The chain uses TRBV5-1 and TRBJ2-2, with D unresolved. This CDR3 comprises 12 residues. V shed 3 bases and J shed 0 bases, with 0 bases lying between them. The germline V gene has CDR1 SGHRS and CDR2 YFSETQ. CDR3 coding DNA: TGCGCCAGCAGCTCGAACACCGGGGAGCTGTTTTTT. Its translation: CASSSNTGELFF.

The chain employs TRBV6-1 and TRBJ2-7, with a weak D call TRBD1 (6 bases). The V gene's germline CDR1 is MNHNS and CDR2 SASEGT. This CDR3 contains 14 residues. Between the trimmed V and J ends, which lost 7 bases and 3 bases, there was a span of 16 bases. The CDR3 region is CASTRSQGGYEQYF. DNA of the CDR3: TGTGCCAGCACCCGCTCACAGGGTGGCTACGAGCAGTACTTC.

The sample holds many counts of this clonotype. J is TRBJ2-1 and V is TRBV5-1; 9 bases fit TRBD2. This CDR3 region has 17 residues. V shed 4 bases and J 0 bases; nucleotides not matched to a gene: 8. Germline V gene lookup returns CDR1 SGHRS and CDR2 YFSETQ. CDR3 loop: CASSTLTSGSSYNEQFF. DNA of the CDR3: TGCGCCAGCAGCACCCTGACTAGCGGTAGCTCCTACAATGAGCAGTTCTTC.

Note on this clonotype: This could be a read error, since a much larger clone is one nucleotide away. V is TRBV29-1 and J is TRBJ2-7; D might be TRBD1 (5 bases). CDR1 is SQVTM, CDR2 ANQGSEA, per germline. Trimming stripped 4 bases from V and 4 bases from J, with 11 bases between. The CDR3 runs to 12 residues. The CDR3 protein is CSVGGHGYEQYF. CDR3 coding DNA: TGCAGCGTTGGTGGACACGGTTACGAGCAGTACTTC.

The chain employs TRBV18 and TRBJ2-6; maybe TRBD1 (6 bases). V was shortened by 5 bases and J by 0 bases, with 17 bases between the two germline ends. CDR1 KGHSH and CDR2 LQKENI come from the germline V gene. This CDR3 contains 18 residues. As DNA, the CDR3 is TGTGCCAGCTCAGTTCCGGGACAAACCATCTCTGGGGCCAACGTCCTGACTTTC. Its translation is CASSVPGQTISGANVLTF.

This clonotype was seen ten or more times. The chain employs TRBV18 and TRBJ1-6; D may be TRBD1 (5 bases). Trimming stripped 1 base from V and 7 bases from J, with 11 bases between. This CDR3 has 15 amino acids. CDR1 and CDR2 (germline): KGHSH, LQKENI. CDR3 region: CASSPLSRENSPLHF. The CDR3 DNA sequence: TGTGCCAGCTCACCACTGAGCAGGGAGAATTCACCCCTCCACTTT.

This clonotype occurred many times. The chain uses TRBV27 and TRBJ2-2; D may match TRBD1 or TRBD2 (5 bases each). The length of the CDR3 is 12 residues. Trimming took 8 bases from V and 6 from J, leaving 10 bases between them. Germline V lookup: CDR1 MNHEY, CDR2 SMNVEV (reference sequence). The CDR3 sequence is CASWGLAGELFF. The CDR3, as DNA: TGTGCCAGCTGGGGGTTGGCCGGGGAGCTGTTTTTT.

This clonotype was observed at least ten times. The chain recombines TRBV7-2 with TRBJ2-5, with a possible D match to TRBD1 (6 bases). Trimming removed 7 bases at V and 2 bases at J, with 17 bases between. Germline lookup yields CDR1 SGHTA and CDR2 FQGNSA. This CDR3 region has 15 residues. The CDR3: CASNPWGQGQETQYF. In DNA, the CDR3 is TGTGCCAGCAACCCCTGGGGCCAGGGGCAAGAGACCCAGTACTTC.

There are many counts of this clonotype. The V and J genes are TRBV14 and TRBJ2-1; D call uncertain. The V and J ends lost 5 bases and 2 bases respectively, with 16 bases between them. The V gene's germline CDR1 is SGHDN and CDR2 FVKESK. The CDR3 spans 16 residues. The CDR3 region is CASSWRERMAYNEQFF. The CDR3 coding sequence is TGTGCCAGCAGCTGGCGCGAGCGCATGGCCTACAATGAGCAGTTCTTC.

A word on this clonotype: A read error is possible here, since a much larger clone lies one base away. The chain links TRBV7-3 to TRBJ2-1; TRBD1 aligns across 10 bases. From germline, CDR1 is SGHTA and CDR2 FQGTGA. The CDR3 is 16 amino acids. V dropped 4 bases and J dropped 5; count of bases not matched to a gene: 8. The CDR3 bases are TGTGCCAGCAGCTCAAGGGGACAGGGGCGCCACAATGAGCAGTTCTTC. Translation gives CASSSRGQGRHNEQFF.

The V call is TRBV19, the J call TRBJ2-1, with D perhaps TRBD1 (6 bases). Trimming removed 3 bases from V and 6 bases from J, with 12 bases in between. Germline loops: CDR1 LNHDA, CDR2 SQIVND (reference sequence). The CDR3 length is 14 residues. DNA for the CDR3: TGTGCCAGTAGTATGACAGGCCCTTCCAATGAGCAGTTCTTC. Residues: CASSMTGPSNEQFF.